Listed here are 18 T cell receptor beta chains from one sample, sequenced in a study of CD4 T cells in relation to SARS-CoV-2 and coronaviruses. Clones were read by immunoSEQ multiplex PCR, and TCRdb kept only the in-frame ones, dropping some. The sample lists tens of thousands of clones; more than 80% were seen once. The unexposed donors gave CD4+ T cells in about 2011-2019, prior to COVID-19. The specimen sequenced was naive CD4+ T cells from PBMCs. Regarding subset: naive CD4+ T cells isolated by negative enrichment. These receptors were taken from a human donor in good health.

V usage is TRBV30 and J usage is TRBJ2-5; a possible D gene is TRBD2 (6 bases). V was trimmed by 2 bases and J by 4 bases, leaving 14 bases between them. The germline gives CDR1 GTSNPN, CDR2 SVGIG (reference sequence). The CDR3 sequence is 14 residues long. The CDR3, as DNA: TGTGCCTGGAGTTCCGGGCTGGGGGGAGAGACCCAGTACTTC. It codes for CAWSSGLGGETQYF.

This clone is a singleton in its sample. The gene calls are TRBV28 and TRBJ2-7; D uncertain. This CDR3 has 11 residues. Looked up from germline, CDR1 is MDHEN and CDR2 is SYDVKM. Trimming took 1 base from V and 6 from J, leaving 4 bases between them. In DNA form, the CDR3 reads TGTGCCAGCAGTTTATTCGGCGAGCAGTACTTC. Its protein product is CASSLFGEQYF.

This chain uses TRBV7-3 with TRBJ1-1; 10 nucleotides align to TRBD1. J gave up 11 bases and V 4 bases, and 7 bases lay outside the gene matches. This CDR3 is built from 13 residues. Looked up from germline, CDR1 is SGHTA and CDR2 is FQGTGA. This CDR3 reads CASSSTTGGPAFF. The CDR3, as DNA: TGTGCCAGCAGCTCCACGACAGGGGGCCCCGCTTTCTTT.

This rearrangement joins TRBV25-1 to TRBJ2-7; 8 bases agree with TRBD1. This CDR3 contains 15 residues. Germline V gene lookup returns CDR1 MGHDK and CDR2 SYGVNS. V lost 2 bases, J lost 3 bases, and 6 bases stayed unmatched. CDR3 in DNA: TGTGCCAGCAGTGAAAGGACAGGGCCATTCTACGAGCAGTACTTC. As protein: CASSERTGPFYEQYF.

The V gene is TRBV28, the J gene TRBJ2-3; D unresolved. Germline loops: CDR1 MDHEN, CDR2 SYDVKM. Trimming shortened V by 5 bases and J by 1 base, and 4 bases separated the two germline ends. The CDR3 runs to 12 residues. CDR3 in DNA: TGTGCCAGCAGTAGCGGCACAGATACGCAGTATTTT. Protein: CASSSGTDTQYF.

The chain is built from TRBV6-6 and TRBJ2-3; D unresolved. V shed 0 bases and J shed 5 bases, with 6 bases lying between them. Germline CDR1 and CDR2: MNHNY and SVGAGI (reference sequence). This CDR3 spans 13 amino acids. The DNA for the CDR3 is TGTGCCAGCAGTTACTCAAGAGAAGATACGCAGTATTTT. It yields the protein CASSYSREDTQYF.

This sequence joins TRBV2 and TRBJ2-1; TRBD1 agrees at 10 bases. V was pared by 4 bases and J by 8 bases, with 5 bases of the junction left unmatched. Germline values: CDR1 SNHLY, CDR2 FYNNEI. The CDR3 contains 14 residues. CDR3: CASSGTGGSDEQFF. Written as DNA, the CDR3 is TGTGCCAGCAGTGGGACAGGGGGATCAGATGAGCAGTTCTTC.

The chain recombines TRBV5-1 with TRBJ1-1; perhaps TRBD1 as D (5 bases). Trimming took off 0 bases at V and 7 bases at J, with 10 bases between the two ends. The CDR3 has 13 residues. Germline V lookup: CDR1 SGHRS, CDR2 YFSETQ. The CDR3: CASSLGVTDEAFF. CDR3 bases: TGCGCCAGCAGCTTGGGTGTGACAGATGAAGCTTTCTTT.

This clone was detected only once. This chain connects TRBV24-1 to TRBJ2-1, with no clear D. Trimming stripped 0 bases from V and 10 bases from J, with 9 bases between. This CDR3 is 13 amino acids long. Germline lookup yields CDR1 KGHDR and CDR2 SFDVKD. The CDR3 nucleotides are TGTGCCACCAGTGATTTGAAGGGTCGGGAGCAGTTCTTC. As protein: CATSDLKGREQFF.

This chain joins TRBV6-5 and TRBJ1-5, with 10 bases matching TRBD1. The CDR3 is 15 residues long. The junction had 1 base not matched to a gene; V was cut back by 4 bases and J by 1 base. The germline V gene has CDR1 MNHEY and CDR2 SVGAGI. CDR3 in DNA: TGTGCCAGCAGTTGGGACAGGGGAAGCAATCAGCCCCAGCATTTT. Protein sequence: CASSWDRGSNQPQHF.

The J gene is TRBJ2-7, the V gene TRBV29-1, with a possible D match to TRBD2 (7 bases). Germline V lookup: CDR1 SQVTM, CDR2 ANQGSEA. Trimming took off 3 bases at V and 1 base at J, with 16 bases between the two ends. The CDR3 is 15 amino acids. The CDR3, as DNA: TGCAGCGTTGACTCAGGCGGGGGCCCTTCCTACGAGCAGTACTTC. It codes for CSVDSGGGPSYEQYF.

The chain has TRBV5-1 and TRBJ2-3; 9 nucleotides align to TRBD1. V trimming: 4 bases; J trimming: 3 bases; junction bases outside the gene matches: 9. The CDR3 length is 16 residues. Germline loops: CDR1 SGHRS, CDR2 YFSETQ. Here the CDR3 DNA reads TGCGCCAGCAGCCAGGGGACAGGGAGTGGGACAGATACGCAGTATTTT. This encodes CASSQGTGSGTDTQYF.

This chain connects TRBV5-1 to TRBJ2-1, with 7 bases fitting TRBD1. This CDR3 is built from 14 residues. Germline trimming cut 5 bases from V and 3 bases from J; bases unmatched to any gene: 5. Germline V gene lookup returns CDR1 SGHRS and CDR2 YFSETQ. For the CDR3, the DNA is TGCGCCAGCAGTCATGGGACAGTCTACAATGAGCAGTTCTTC. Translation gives CASSHGTVYNEQFF.

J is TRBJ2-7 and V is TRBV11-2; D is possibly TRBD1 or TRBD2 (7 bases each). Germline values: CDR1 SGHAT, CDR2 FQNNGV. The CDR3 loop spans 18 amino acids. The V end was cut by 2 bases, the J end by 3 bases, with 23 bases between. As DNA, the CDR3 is TGTGCCAGCAGCTTAACCCTAGGGGAGGGGGCAGAGAGCTACGAGCAGTACTTC. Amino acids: CASSLTLGEGAESYEQYF.

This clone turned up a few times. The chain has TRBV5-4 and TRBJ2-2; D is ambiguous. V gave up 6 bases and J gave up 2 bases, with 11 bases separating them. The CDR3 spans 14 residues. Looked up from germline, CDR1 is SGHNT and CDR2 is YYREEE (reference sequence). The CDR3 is CASTARNNTGELFF. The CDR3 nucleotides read TGTGCCAGCACCGCTAGAAATAACACCGGGGAGCTGTTTTTT.

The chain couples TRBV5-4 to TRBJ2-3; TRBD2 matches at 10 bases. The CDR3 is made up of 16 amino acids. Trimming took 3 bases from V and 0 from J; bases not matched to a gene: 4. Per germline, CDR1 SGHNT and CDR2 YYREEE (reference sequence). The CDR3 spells CASSSRTSGSTDTQYF. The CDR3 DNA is TGTGCCAGCAGCTCCCGGACTAGCGGAAGCACAGATACGCAGTATTTT.

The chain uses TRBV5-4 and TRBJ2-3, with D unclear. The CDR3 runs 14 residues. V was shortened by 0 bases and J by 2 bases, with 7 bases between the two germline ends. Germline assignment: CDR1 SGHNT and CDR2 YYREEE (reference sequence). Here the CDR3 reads CASSLAGYTDTQYF. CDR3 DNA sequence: TGTGCCAGCAGCTTGGCGGGCTACACAGATACGCAGTATTTT.

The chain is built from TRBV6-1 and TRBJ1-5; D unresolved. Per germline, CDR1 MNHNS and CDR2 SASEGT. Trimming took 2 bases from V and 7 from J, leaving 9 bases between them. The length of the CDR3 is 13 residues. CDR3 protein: CASSERGNQPQHF. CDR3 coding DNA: TGTGCCAGCAGTGAAAGAGGTAACCAGCCCCAGCATTTT.